Listed below are T cell receptor beta chains from one sample, sequenced in a study of T cells in narcolepsy. Generated by immunoSEQ multiplex PCR, the TCRdb table keeps only in-frame clones and is missing some. The sample includes about 33,000 clones, under 90% seen only once; the top ten take under 1.5%. The source material was CD45RA- memory CD4+ T cells from PBMCs. The receptors were gathered from a human donor with narcolepsy. Both conserved end residues are part of each CDR3. D genes are given only for firm matches. The listing skips clone size in some rows; elsewhere it reads once, few, many or a size class.

j_call,d_call,v_call,clone_size,cdr3_aa,cdr3_nt
TRBJ2-1,TRBD2,TRBV29-1,few,CSGDPGLAGANEQFF,TGCAGCGGTGATCCGGGACTAGCGGGAGCCAATGAGCAGTTCTTC
TRBJ1-5,TRBD1,TRBV28,NA,CASSTGQGAGQPQHF,TGTGCCAGCAGTACCGGACAGGGGGCAGGTCAGCCCCAGCATTTT
TRBJ1-5,TRBD1,TRBV19,NA,CASKRVAGQGANRQPQHF,TGTGCCAGTAAAAGAGTGGCGGGACAGGGGGCGAATCGGCAGCCCCAGCATTTT
TRBJ1-4,NA,TRBV7-9,NA,CASTLASEKLFF,TGTGCCAGCACCTTGGCATCCGAAAAACTGTTTTTT
TRBJ1-1,NA,TRBV6-5,once,CASSYSADTEAFF,TGTGCCAGCAGTTACTCTGCGGACACTGAAGCTTTCTTT
TRBJ2-1,NA,TRBV5-8,NA,CASSFRPHDEQFF,TGTGCCAGCAGCTTTCGGCCCCACGATGAGCAGTTCTTC
TRBJ2-3,NA,TRBV15,NA,CATSRGGVDTQYF,TGTGCCACCAGCAGAGGGGGTGTAGATACGCAGTATTTT
TRBJ1-2,TRBD1,TRBV28,NA,CASRGDRANPYGYTF,TGTGCCAGCAGGGGGGACAGGGCAAATCCCTATGGCTACACCTTC
TRBJ2-3,NA,TRBV27,NA,CASSFPGTTDTQYF,TGTGCCAGCAGTTTCCCCGGGACTACAGATACGCAGTATTTT
TRBJ1-2,TRBD1,TRBV30,few,CAWSSATGGFLGYGYTF,TGTGCCTGGAGTTCCGCGACAGGGGGCTTCCTCGGGTATGGCTACACCTTC
TRBJ1-1,NA,TRBV7-8,NA,CASTPGGQAIAEAFF,TGTGCCAGCACCCCCGGCGGCCAGGCAATTGCTGAAGCTTTCTTT